The clone carrying this T cell receptor (beta chain) came up a few times. What it binds is unknown. This record belongs to a study of blood T cells in healthy people across ages. General study results and limits: Using unsorted PBMCs precluded a conclusive naive versus antigen-experienced comparison.

The CDR3 totals 13 residues. Trimming removed 1 base from V and 2 bases from J, with 5 bases in between. Germline V gene data show CDR1 as MNHNY and CDR2 as SVGAGI (reference sequence). For the second PCR, which ran for roughly 6 to 11 cycles, a sample-barcoded 5' primer and a J-beta primer mix were used. TCRdb used MiXCR to reprocess the 5' RACE reads, holding one entry per CDR3 protein. The data hold more than 600,000 distinct CDR3 sequences, with 25% observed a single time. The same sample was also studied in work on T cells of mothers and their children. This second study says: In unrelated and related pairs, TCR recombination output is shaped in a similar way by thymic selection.

The receptor was derived from a boy aged 10-17 years in good health. The sample consisted of blood. This sequence joins TRBV6-6 and TRBJ2-5; D is unresolved. DNA of the CDR3: TGTGCCAGCAGTTACTGGCAGCAAGAGACCCAGTACTTC. Its protein product is CASSYWQQETQYF.